This TCR beta chain was sequenced during a study of PD-1 blockade in mismatch repair-deficient tumors. Study context: Enrolled about 2013-2016, patients had progressing, pretreated mismatch repair-deficient cancers of over nine types.

PCR or immunohistochemistry showed mismatch repair deficiency in every enrolled patient. TCRs were sequenced from a few patients responding to pembrolizumab. CDR1 and CDR2 from the germline V gene are SGDLS and YYNGEE. The CDR3 runs 15 residues. Clones were sequenced by immunoSEQ multiplex PCR, and TCRdb holds only the in-frame ones, with some missing. The sample lists 75,000 to 85,000 clones; around 85% were seen once. The study's findings and limits: Rapid post-treatment expansion, then contraction, generally preceding radiologic response, marked tumor-resident clones.

On this clone itself: Its antigen is as yet unknown. Mismatch with germline at one junction end may stem from a read error.

This chain uses TRBV9 with TRBJ2-2, with D perhaps being TRBD1 or TRBD2 (5 bases each). Specimen: peripheral blood, collected 12 weeks after starting pembrolizumab. The source of this sequence is an adult with mismatch repair-deficient cancer. CDR3 nucleotides: TGTGCCAGCAGCCGCCGGGGCCCGAACACCGGAGAGCTGTTTTTT. Translation: CASSRRGPNTGELFF.